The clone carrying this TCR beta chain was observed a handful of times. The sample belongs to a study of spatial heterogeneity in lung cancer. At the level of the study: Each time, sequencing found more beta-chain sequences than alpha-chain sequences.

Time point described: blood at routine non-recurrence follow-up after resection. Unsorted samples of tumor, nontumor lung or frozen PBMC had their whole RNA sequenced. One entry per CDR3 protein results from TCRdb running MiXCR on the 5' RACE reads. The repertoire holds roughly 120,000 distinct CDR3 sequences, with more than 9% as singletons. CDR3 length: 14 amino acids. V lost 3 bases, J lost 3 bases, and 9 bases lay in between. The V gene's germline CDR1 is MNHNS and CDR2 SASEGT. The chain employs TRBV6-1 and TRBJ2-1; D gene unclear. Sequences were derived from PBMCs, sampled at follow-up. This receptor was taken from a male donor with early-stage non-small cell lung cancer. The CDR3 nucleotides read TGTGCCAGCAGTGAGATAACAGACTACAATGAGCAGTTCTTC. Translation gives CASSEITDYNEQFF.